A selection of T cell receptor beta chains follows, all from one sample in a study of shared clonotypes between healthy human individuals. The data were produced by immunoSEQ multiplex PCR, yet TCRdb's version contains in-frame clones alone and is incomplete. The table records just over 2,000,000 clones, 85% to 95% of them present only once. The specimen was naive CD8+ T cells sorted from blood. Source of these receptors: a man in his late teens or twenties in good health. Each CDR3 is given with its conserved first and last residue. A D gene is named only where the DNA matches it firmly. Clone sizes are given selectively: once, few, many, or a class where the clone is expanded.

d_gene	v_gene	j_gene	abundance	CDR3aa	CDR3nt
-	TRBV7-6	TRBJ1-1	-	CASRSPTGEAFF	TGTGCCAGCAGATCCCCTACAGGTGAAGCTTTCTTT
-	TRBV15	TRBJ2-7	-	CATSQGPEQYF	TGTGCCACCAGCCAGGGGCCCGAGCAGTACTTC
TRBD1	TRBV7-9	TRBJ1-1	-	CASSLGQGARTEAFF	TGTGCCAGCAGCTTAGGGCAGGGGGCGAGGACTGAAGCTTTCTTT
-	TRBV4-3	TRBJ2-7	-	CASSEAPSYEQYF	TGCGCCAGCAGCGAGGCACCCTCCTACGAGCAGTACTTC
TRBD1	TRBV5-8	TRBJ2-7	-	CASSYSGTGNKQYF	TGTGCCAGCAGCTATTCCGGGACAGGTAACAAGCAGTACTTC
-	TRBV10-3	TRBJ2-5	-	CAISESGGVGETQYF	TGTGCCATCAGTGAGTCTGGGGGAGTGGGGGAGACCCAGTACTTC
TRBD2	TRBV2	TRBJ2-3	-	CASSGAAGSFTDTQYF	TGTGCCAGCAGTGGGGCAGCGGGATCATTCACAGATACGCAGTATTTT
TRBD2	TRBV4-1	TRBJ2-1	-	CASSFSGSFSYNEQFF	TGCGCCAGCAGCTTTAGCGGGAGCTTCTCCTACAATGAGCAGTTCTTC
-	TRBV4-3	TRBJ2-7	-	CASGMTRGSYEQYF	TGCGCCAGCGGAATGACGCGGGGCTCCTACGAGCAGTACTTC
-	TRBV6-5	TRBJ2-3	-	CASSLFKTSTDTQYF	TGTGCCAGCAGTCTATTTAAAACTAGCACAGATACGCAGTATTTT
TRBD2	TRBV13	TRBJ2-5	once	CASSLGRTSGETQYF	TGTGCCAGCAGCTTAGGGAGGACTAGCGGGGAGACCCAGTACTTC
-	TRBV4-1	TRBJ2-5	-	CASSQDKSFNSPQYF	TGCGCCAGCAGCCAAGATAAAAGTTTCAACAGTCCACAGTACTTC
TRBD2	TRBV11-2	TRBJ2-2	-	CASSFIPGLAAGELFF	TGTGCCAGCAGCTTCATACCGGGACTAGCGGCCGGGGAGCTGTTTTTT
-	TRBV7-9	TRBJ1-2	-	CASSLTWVGYTF	TGTGCCAGCAGCTTGACTTGGGTGGGCTACACCTTC
-	TRBV19	TRBJ1-1	once	CASSGAEAFF	TGTGCCAGTTCCGGCGCTGAAGCTTTCTTT
-	TRBV7-9	TRBJ2-2	-	CAAVRQIRNTGELFF	TGTGCCGCAGTAAGACAGATAAGGAACACCGGGGAGCTGTTTTTT
-	TRBV2	TRBJ1-1	-	CASRGPWGTEAFF	TGTGCCAGCAGGGGGCCCTGGGGGACTGAAGCTTTCTTT
TRBD2	TRBV18	TRBJ2-1	-	CASSPYHAQGLAGESSYNEQFF	TGTGCCAGCTCACCCTACCACGCCCAGGGACTAGCGGGGGAAAGCTCCTACAATGAGCAGTTCTTC
-	TRBV19	TRBJ2-5	-	CASSIFLHQETQYF	TGTGCCAGTAGTATCTTCCTTCACCAAGAGACCCAGTACTTC
-	TRBV27	TRBJ1-1	-	CASSTRDTQNTEAFF	TGTGCCAGCAGTACCCGGGACACCCAGAACACTGAAGCTTTCTTT
-	TRBV6-1	TRBJ1-5	-	CASSEDRRGGNQPQHF	TGTGCCAGCAGTGAAGATCGCAGGGGAGGCAATCAGCCCCAGCATTTT
-	TRBV5-6	TRBJ2-7	-	CASSLDRTEFYEQYF	TGTGCCAGCAGCTTGGATAGGACAGAGTTCTACGAGCAGTACTTC